This T cell receptor (beta chain) was sequenced for a study of T-cell reconstitution after alpha-beta-depleted transplantation in children. This clonotype showed up just a few times. Construction of the TCRbeta library involved unique molecular identifiers. One entry per CDR3 protein, called by TCRdb with MiXCR from the PCR reads. The sample lists about 500,000 distinct CDR3 sequences, approximately 29% occurring once. The specimen comprised PBMCs from the stem cell graft donor, sampled from the stem cell graft. This clonotype was obtained from a human donor who donated a stem cell graft to a child with aplastic anemia.

The CDR3 nucleotides are TGTGCCAGCAGACAACTGACAGGCGGAAATTCACCCCTCCACTTT. Its protein product is CASRQLTGGNSPLHF. The chain employs TRBV5-5 and TRBJ1-6; D perhaps matches TRBD1 (6 bases). The CDR3 covers 15 residues. V was clipped by 5 bases and J by 7 bases, with 16 bases between them. Germline CDR1 and CDR2: SGHKS and YYEKEE (reference sequence). The variable domain in full, completed from reference TRBV5-5 and TRBJ1-6, reads DAGVTQSPTHLIKTRGQQVTLRCSPISGHKSVSWYQQVLGQGPQFIFQYYEKEERGRGNFPDRFSARQFPNYSSELNVNALLLGDSALYLCASRQLTGGNSPLHFGNGTRLTVT.